The rows below give T cell receptor beta chains drawn from one sample of a study of blood T cell repertoires in COVID-19. Sequencing was performed with immunoSEQ multiplex PCR; in TCRdb, only in-frame clones are kept and a portion is missing. The sample includes 100,000 to 150,000 clones, 86% of them seen just once. Sequencing was done on a sample of peripheral blood. The receptors derive from a woman aged 70 to 79 with COVID-19, enrolled during active disease. Both conserved end residues are part of each CDR3. The D gene is left open where the match is weak. Clone size is stated in some rows and not others, as once, few, many or a class when expanded.

J	V	size	D	DNA	CDR3
TRBJ2-7	TRBV9	.	TRBD1	TGTGCCAGCAGCCTGGGGACAGGGGGATCCTACGAGCAGTACTTC	CASSLGTGGSYEQYF
TRBJ2-6	TRBV5-1	once	.	TGCGCCAGCAGCTGGGGGGACTCTGGGGCCAACGTCCTGACTTTC	CASSWGDSGANVLTF
TRBJ1-1	TRBV4-1	.	TRBD1	TGCGCCAGCAAGGACAGGGCCGTTACTGAAGCTTTCTTT	CASKDRAVTEAFF
TRBJ1-4	TRBV19	.	TRBD1	TGTGCCAGTAGTGAGAGGCGAACAGGGGCTACTAATGAAAAACTGTTTTTT	CASSERRTGATNEKLFF
TRBJ1-3	TRBV4-2	.	.	TGTGCCAGCAGCCAAGATTCTAGGCGGCTGCCTGGAAACACCATATATTTT	CASSQDSRRLPGNTIYF
TRBJ2-5	TRBV5-6	.	.	TGTGCCAGCAGCTCGGGGGTTTCATTCCCACGGGAGACCCAGTACTTC	CASSSGVSFPRETQYF
TRBJ1-2	TRBV7-9	once	.	TGTGCCAGCAGCTTTGGTGGACTATTTAACTATGGCTACACCTTC	CASSFGGLFNYGYTF
TRBJ2-2	TRBV24-1	.	.	TGTGCCACCAGTGACACAAGGACAGCCGCGAACACCGGGGAGCTGTTTTTT	CATSDTRTAANTGELFF
TRBJ2-7	TRBV29-1	.	TRBD1	TGCAGCGTTCGAGGGACAGTGCAGTACTTC	CSVRGTVQYF
TRBJ1-2	TRBV29-1	.	.	TGCAGCGTTGAAGATCGAATCAGAACAGGTGTTAACTATGGCTACACCTTC	CSVEDRIRTGVNYGYTF
TRBJ1-2	TRBV28	.	.	TGTGCCAGCAGTTCAGGGAATAATGGCTACACCTTC	CASSSGNNGYTF
TRBJ2-2	TRBV5-1	.	.	TGCGCCAGCAGCTCCCCGCGTCGCAGGGGCCTCAAGCCCGGGGAGCTGTTTTTT	CASSSPRRRGLKPGELFF
TRBJ2-3	TRBV21-1	once	.	TGTGCCAGCAGCAAAAGTAGGTGGACAGGGATAACAGATACGCAGTATTTT	CASSKSRWTGITDTQYF
TRBJ1-5	TRBV7-9	.	.	TGTGCCAGCAGCTTTTCCCCGGGGAACCAGCCCCAGCATTTT	CASSFSPGNQPQHF
TRBJ2-3	TRBV4-1	.	.	TGCGCCAGCAGCCAGCCTCAGGGTAGCACAGATACGCAGTATTTT	CASSQPQGSTDTQYF
TRBJ2-3	TRBV9	many	TRBD1	TGTGCCAGCAGCGTTGGTCCGGGACAGAATACAGATACGCAGTATTTT	CASSVGPGQNTDTQYF
TRBJ1-2	TRBV10-1	.	.	TGCGCCAGCAGTGATCAGGCAGGAGGCTTTGGCTACACCTTC	CASSDQAGGFGYTF
TRBJ2-7	TRBV19	.	TRBD2	TGTGCCATTAACACCACCGGGACTAGCGGGGGGTTAGTTTCCGAGCAGTACTTC	CAINTTGTSGGLVSEQYF
TRBJ1-3	TRBV5-1	.	.	TGCGCCAGCACCGACGGCGGGACTGGAAACACCATATATTTT	CASTDGGTGNTIYF
TRBJ2-1	TRBV6-2/TRBV6-3	.	TRBD2	TGTGCCAGCAGTTACGGGCTAGCGGGGGGGACTGAGCAGTTCTTC	CASSYGLAGGTEQFF
TRBJ2-1	TRBV5-6	.	.	TGTGCCAGCAGCCGGAGGGACAGTCCCTCCTACAATGAGCAGTTCTTC	CASSRRDSPSYNEQFF
TRBJ1-2	TRBV12-3/TRBV12-4	.	.	TGTGCCAGCAGTTTCAGCGACTATGGCTACACCTTC	CASSFSDYGYTF
TRBJ1-5	TRBV6-5	.	TRBD1	TGTGCCAGCGGGAGGACAGGGGGTAGCAATCAGCCCCAGCATTTT	CASGRTGGSNQPQHF
TRBJ2-3	TRBV11-2	.	.	TGTGCCAGCAGCCGGACAAGGAGCACAGATACGCAGTATTTT	CASSRTRSTDTQYF
TRBJ2-1	TRBV5-8	.	TRBD2	TGTGCCAGCAGCTTGGGATTGTATGTAGCGGGGGGGCCCAATGAGCAGTTCTTC	CASSLGLYVAGGPNEQFF
TRBJ2-1	TRBV3-1/TRBV3-2	few	TRBD2	TGTGCCAGCAGCCAAGACAGAGGGACGGGGGGGAGCTCCTACAATGAGCAGTTCTTC	CASSQDRGTGGSSYNEQFF
TRBJ2-1	TRBV5-6	.	.	TGTGCCAGCAGCTCCACACGGGGGTATGCCTACAATGAGCAGTTCTTC	CASSSTRGYAYNEQFF
TRBJ1-4	TRBV28	.	TRBD1	TGTGCCAGCAGTCGGACAGGATCAGGAGAAAAACTGTTTTTT	CASSRTGSGEKLFF
TRBJ1-2	TRBV2	.	.	TGTGCCAGCAGTCAGGACAGCTATGGCTACACCTTC	CASSQDSYGYTF
TRBJ1-1	TRBV19	.	.	TGTGCCAGTAGGAGGACAGATTACACTGAAGCTTTCTTT	CASRRTDYTEAFF
TRBJ2-6	TRBV28	.	.	TGTGCCAGCAGTTTTCTGGGCCAAAACTCTGGGGCCAACGTCCTGACTTTC	CASSFLGQNSGANVLTF
TRBJ2-4	TRBV6-2/TRBV6-3	few	TRBD1	TGTGCCAGCAGTTACGCGGACAGGGGTTACGACATTCAGTACTTC	CASSYADRGYDIQYF
TRBJ1-1	TRBV5-1	.	.	TGCGCCAGCAGCCCGGGGACTGAAGCTTTCTTT	CASSPGTEAFF
TRBJ1-6	TRBV2	.	.	TGTGCCGGCATGGCGGGGGGCAATTCACCCCTCCACTTT	CAGMAGGNSPLHF
TRBJ2-3	TRBV6-5	once	.	TGTGCCAGCAGTATCAAACTGAGGGTAGATACGCAGTATTTT	CASSIKLRVDTQYF
TRBJ2-4	TRBV24-1	.	TRBD1	TGTGCCACCAGTGATTTGGGACAAGACAGGGACCTACTAGCCAAAAACATTCAGTACTTC	CATSDLGQDRDLLAKNIQYF
TRBJ1-3	TRBV28	.	.	TGTGCCAGCAGTTTAAATCCCCCGGGAAACACCATATATTTT	CASSLNPPGNTIYF
TRBJ1-6	TRBV6-2/TRBV6-3	.	.	TGTGCCAGCAGTTACTTGTCTCCTTGGGCAGGGGAAAATTCACCCCTCCACTTT	CASSYLSPWAGENSPLHF